This T cell receptor (beta chain) was captured by sequencing in a study of T cells after yellow fever vaccination. TCRdb reanalysed the 5' RACE reads using MiXCR and keeps one entry per CDR3 protein. This table holds under 55,000 distinct CDR3 sequences, around 6.7% found once. V was clipped by 3 bases and J by 6 bases; unmatched bases: 14. Germline loops: CDR1 LGHNA, CDR2 YSLEER. This CDR3 is built from 18 residues. Study-wide results and limits: Abundant bulk-derived clonotypes could contaminate FACS-sorted repertoires.

J is TRBJ2-2 and V is TRBV4-3; 9 bases are shared with TRBD2. The TCR was taken from a man aged 18 to 30 who received the YFV17D yellow fever vaccine. The material sequenced was CD8+ T cells not binding an NS4B(214-222) dextramer, sorted from PBMCs, taken roughly seven weeks after the first yellow fever vaccination. CDR3 sequence reads: CASSQALVFGGGAGELFF. Here the CDR3 DNA reads TGCGCCAGCAGCCAGGCCCTTGTTTTTGGCGGGGGGGCCGGGGAGCTGTTTTTT.